This T cell receptor beta chain was observed in a study of cytomegalovirus exposure and HLA in healthy donors. In germline, CDR1 is SQVTM, CDR2 ANQGSEA. This CDR3 is built from 14 residues. V dropped 7 bases and J dropped 6 bases, with 20 bases sitting between them. A multiplex PCR was run with 60 Vbeta primers and 13 Jbeta primers. The table came from immunoSEQ multiplex PCR; TCRdb's copy has only in-frame clones and leaves some out. The sample includes 150,000 to 200,000 clones, less than 90% of them seen just once. Sequencing was carried out using PBMCs. This TCR came from a girl less than two years old in good health and CMV-seronegative. The chain recombines TRBV29-1 with TRBJ2-3, with D maybe TRBD1 (6 bases). The CDR3 region is CSAKGAGEGDTQYF. CDR3 nucleotides: TGCAGCGCGAAAGGCGCAGGGGAAGGGGATACGCAGTATTTT.